These 22 T cell receptor beta chains came from one sample sequenced in a study of blood T cell repertoires in COVID-19. Sequencing was performed with immunoSEQ multiplex PCR; in TCRdb, only in-frame clones are kept and a portion is missing. The sample includes 110,000 to 150,000 clones, approximately 90% of them seen just once. Material for sequencing was peripheral blood. The receptor source for this set is a woman aged 40 to 50 with acute or convalescent COVID-19.

The chain has TRBV6-1 and TRBJ2-1; 8 bases are a match to TRBD2. This CDR3 comprises 16 residues. Germline V gene lookup returns CDR1 MNHNS and CDR2 SASEGT. The V gene end was trimmed by 3 bases and the J gene end by 6 bases; junction bases not matched to a gene: 10. The CDR3 DNA reads as TGTGCCAGCAGTGAGACTAGCGCCCAGGGCCTCAATGAGCAGTTCTTC. This encodes CASSETSAQGLNEQFF.

The rearrangement uses TRBV10-3 and TRBJ2-5; D is possibly TRBD1 (6 bases). This CDR3 is built from 17 residues. Deletions cut 0 bases from V and 0 bases from J, with 14 bases between. Per the germline V gene, CDR1 is ENHRY and CDR2 is SYGVKD. The chain's CDR3 is CAISESLGQTYQETQYF. The CDR3 nucleotides read TGTGCCATCAGTGAGTCTTTAGGACAGACCTACCAAGAGACCCAGTACTTC.

The rearrangement links TRBV2 to TRBJ1-1; D uncertain. CDR3 length: 14 residues. V shed 5 bases and J shed 1 base, with 11 bases lying between them. CDR1 is SNHLY, CDR2 FYNNEI, per germline. The CDR3 DNA is TGTGCCAGCAGTCCCCGGGAGGGGAACACTGAAGCTTTCTTT. It specifies CASSPREGNTEAFF.

In this sample, this clone turned up a few times. This chain links TRBV19 with TRBJ1-5; D gene ambiguous. The CDR3 totals 12 residues. The germline gives CDR1 LNHDA, CDR2 SQIVND (reference sequence). Trimming cost V 1 base and J 9 bases, with 7 bases left between them. CDR3 in amino acids: CASSIGGPPQHF. The CDR3 coding sequence is TGTGCCAGTAGTATAGGTGGGCCGCCCCAGCATTTT.

V usage is TRBV7-6 and J usage is TRBJ2-2; 8 bases align to TRBD2. The junction had 12 bases not matched to a gene; V was cut back by 5 bases and J by 10 bases. The CDR3 totals 15 residues. Germline-derived CDR1 and CDR2 are SGHVS and FNYEAQ. The CDR3 nucleotides are TGTGCCAGCAGCCATCGCCGACTAGCGAACGAGGAGCTGTTTTTT. Its translation is CASSHRRLANEELFF.

V gene TRBV4-3 combines with J gene TRBJ2-7; TRBD2 agrees at 10 bases. V was clipped by 0 bases and J by 3 bases; unmatched bases: 5. CDR3 length equals 16 residues. Looked up from germline, CDR1 is LGHNA and CDR2 is YSLEER. The CDR3 bases are TGCGCCAGCAGCCAAGATATGACTAGCGGGTACTACGAGCAGTACTTC. It yields the protein CASSQDMTSGYYEQYF.

This clone has just a few counts. The chain links TRBV6-2 or TRBV6-3 to TRBJ2-7, with TRBD1 matching 8 bases. V was clipped by 6 bases and J by 6 bases; unmatched bases: 16. CDR3 length: 16 residues. Looked up from germline, CDR1 is MNHEY and CDR2 is SVGEGT. In DNA form, the CDR3 reads TGTGCCAGCAGCCGCACGGCTTGGGACAGGTTCGGCGAGCAGTACTTC. It yields the protein CASSRTAWDRFGEQYF.

This clone is a singleton in its sample. The chain recombines TRBV9 with TRBJ1-3, with a tentative D call TRBD1 (5 bases). Trimming took off 4 bases at V and 4 bases at J, with 18 bases between the two ends. From germline, CDR1 is SGDLS and CDR2 YYNGEE. This CDR3 has 16 residues. CDR3 sequence (DNA): TGTGCCAGCAGCCCGGACGGGGGGAGGGCGGGAAACACCATATATTTT. Amino acid sequence: CASSPDGGRAGNTIYF.

The chain has TRBV27 and TRBJ2-6; the D gene is possibly TRBD1 (5 bases). V was cut by 4 bases and J by 2 bases, with 15 bases left in between. This CDR3 is 17 amino acids long. The germline CDR1 and CDR2 sequences are MNHEY and SMNVEV (reference sequence). The CDR3 bases are TGTGCCAGCAGTTGGGGCCCCCTGGCAGCTGGGGCCAACGTCCTGACTTTC. Translated, it gives CASSWGPLAAGANVLTF.

The chain is built from TRBV5-1 and TRBJ2-7, with 8 bases that match TRBD2. The CDR3 is 14 residues long. From germline, CDR1 is SGHRS and CDR2 YFSETQ. J gave up 3 bases and V 4 bases, and 6 bases lay outside the gene matches. The CDR3 DNA reads as TGCGCCAGCAGCGCTAGCGGGTCTTTCTACGAGCAGTACTTC. Translation: CASSASGSFYEQYF.

The chain employs TRBV5-4 and TRBJ2-1, with D unclear. The CDR3 runs to 12 residues. The ends were cut back, 3 bases at V and 6 bases at J, with 7 bases in the middle. CDR1 SGHNT and CDR2 YYREEE come from the germline V gene (reference sequence). The CDR3: CASSSGTNEQFF. CDR3 DNA: TGTGCCAGCAGCTCCGGTACCAATGAGCAGTTCTTC.

This clone came up once. The V and J genes are TRBV10-3 and TRBJ1-2; D gene ambiguous. The germline gives CDR1 ENHRY, CDR2 SYGVKD. V was pared by 0 bases and J by 6 bases, with 14 bases between. The CDR3 is made up of 15 amino acids. CDR3 bases: TGTGCCATCAGTGAGTCAGCAATTCGGGATCATGGCTACACCTTC. As protein: CAISESAIRDHGYTF.

The chain is built from TRBV10-3 and TRBJ2-3; 13 bases agree with TRBD2. Germline CDR1 and CDR2: ENHRY and SYGVKD. The trim removed 6 bases at V and 0 bases at J, leaving 6 bases unmatched. This CDR3 is built from 17 residues. CDR3 DNA: TGTGCCATCAGCCGGGGACTAGCGGGAACTAGCACAGATACGCAGTATTTT. Translating gives CAISRGLAGTSTDTQYF.

This chain links TRBV4-3 with TRBJ1-6, with a weak D call TRBD1 (5 bases). Trimming took 4 bases from V and 8 from J, leaving 15 bases between them. This CDR3 comprises 15 residues. Germline V CDR1 and CDR2: LGHNA, YSLEER. The CDR3 region is CASSPQGGYDSPLHF. The CDR3 DNA is TGCGCCAGCAGCCCGCAGGGCGGTTATGATTCACCCCTCCACTTT.

As regards this clone: Other DNA sequences from this sample encode an identical CDR3 as well. The J gene is TRBJ2-2, the V gene TRBV12-3 or TRBV12-4, with D possibly TRBD2 on 5 matching bases. V lost 6 bases and J lost 6, with 8 bases in between. The CDR3 covers 12 residues. The CDR3, as DNA: TGTGCCAGCAGCCTCGGGGCCGGGGAGCTGTTTTTT. It yields the protein CASSLGAGELFF.

This chain uses TRBV5-1 with TRBJ2-6; maybe TRBD2 (5 bases). Germline V gene sequence: CDR1 SGHRS, CDR2 YFSETQ. This CDR3 region has 18 residues. V was shortened by 1 base and J by 0 bases, with 14 bases between the two germline ends. The DNA of the CDR3 is TGCGCCAGCAGCTTGCTAGAAGGAGGAAGCTCTGGGGCCAACGTCCTGACTTTC. Protein sequence: CASSLLEGGSSGANVLTF. The complete variable domain, with remaining parts taken from reference TRBV5-1 and TRBJ2-6, reads KAGVTQTPRYLIKTRGQQVTLSCSPISGHRSVSWYQQTPGQGLQFLFEYFSETQRNKGNFPGRFSGRQFSNSRSEMNVSTLELGDSALYLCASSLLEGGSSGANVLTFGAGSRLTVL.

The chain employs TRBV5-1 and TRBJ1-1; tentative D call: TRBD1 (5 bases). Germline-derived CDR1 and CDR2 are SGHRS and YFSETQ. The V gene lost 3 bases and the J gene lost 7 bases, with 16 bases spanning the gap. The CDR3 totals 14 residues. CDR3 in DNA: TGCGCCAGCAGCTCCGGCGGGGCAGTAGTTGAAGCTTTCTTT. This sequence encodes CASSSGGAVVEAFF.

The gene calls are TRBV7-2 and TRBJ2-3; 10 bases match TRBD2. V lost 4 bases, J lost 0 bases, and 4 bases stayed unmatched. This CDR3 comprises 16 residues. From germline, CDR1 is SGHTA and CDR2 FQGNSA. CDR3 coding DNA: TGTGCCAGCAGCTCCCAGCGGGGGGGAAGCACAGATACGCAGTATTTT. Translated, it gives CASSSQRGGSTDTQYF.

This chain connects TRBV27 to TRBJ2-2; D is perhaps TRBD2 (6 bases). Germline CDR1 MNHEY, CDR2 SMNVEV (reference sequence). The CDR3 contains 16 residues. Trimming pared 5 bases from V and 3 bases from J, leaving 16 bases between. DNA of the CDR3: TGTGCCAGCAGTAGCGGGTGGGGTAGGGACACCGGGGAGCTGTTTTTT. It translates to CASSSGWGRDTGELFF.

The chain links TRBV19 to TRBJ1-6; D not resolved. V lost 4 bases and J 6 bases, leaving 10 bases between the germline ends. Germline V gene data show CDR1 as LNHDA and CDR2 as SQIVND (reference sequence). The CDR3 covers 14 residues. The DNA of the CDR3 is TGTGCCAGTAGTACCGTTCTCCGTAATTCACCCCTCCACTTT. Translation gives CASSTVLRNSPLHF.

V is TRBV6-2 or TRBV6-3 and J is TRBJ2-7; TRBD2 matches 11 bases. CDR1 is MNHEY, CDR2 SVGEGT, per germline. The V gene end was trimmed by 2 bases and the J gene end by 3 bases; junction bases not matched to a gene: 6. The CDR3 is 16 amino acids. The CDR3 sequence is CASSYAGLAVYYEQYF. In nucleotides, the CDR3 is TGTGCCAGCAGTTACGCGGGACTAGCGGTTTACTACGAGCAGTACTTC.

This chain links TRBV30 with TRBJ1-4; TRBD1 matches 8 bases. CDR1 is GTSNPN and CDR2 is SVGIG in the germline V gene (reference sequence). Trimming cost V 0 bases and J 8 bases; bases outside gene matches: 5. CDR3 length equals 14 residues. The DNA of the CDR3 is TGTGCCTGGAGTGTGGGAGACAGGGGAGAAAAACTGTTTTTT. Translation gives CAWSVGDRGEKLFF.